Following are 17 T cell receptor beta chains from one sample sequenced in a study of PD-L1 blockade in urothelial cancer. Sequenced by immunoSEQ multiplex PCR; TCRdb stores in-frame clones only, minus some. Altogether about 84,000 clones are present, more than 90% being singletons, with the ten largest covering around a tenth. The sample consisted of PBMCs, taken around atezolizumab (anti-PD-L1) treatment. These receptors all come from a man aged 55 to 70 with urothelial cancer.

This clone occurred once. The chain joins TRBV9 to TRBJ2-3; tentatively, D is TRBD2 (6 bases). The CDR3 contains 16 residues. Looked up from germline, CDR1 is SGDLS and CDR2 is YYNGEE. The V end was cut by 0 bases, the J end by 0 bases, with 11 bases between. CDR3 DNA sequence: TGTGCCAGCAGCGTAGGCGGGACCCTTAGCACAGATACGCAGTATTTT. Protein sequence: CASSVGGTLSTDTQYF.

The chain has TRBV7-3 and TRBJ2-1, with 10 bases that match TRBD1. The ends lost 5 bases at V and 2 bases at J; junction bases unmatched: 6. The germline V gene encodes CDR1 SGHTA and CDR2 FQGTGA. CDR3 size: 16 residues. CDR3 amino acids: CASSPQTGGAYNEQFF. The CDR3 DNA reads TGTGCCAGCAGCCCCCAGACAGGGGGCGCCTACAATGAGCAGTTCTTC.

The genes are TRBV7-3 and TRBJ2-3, with 7 bases that match TRBD2. With 5 bases clipped from V and 4 bases from J, the junction kept 6 bases outside the gene matches. The germline V gene encodes CDR1 SGHTA and CDR2 FQGTGA. The CDR3 runs to 14 residues. The CDR3 loop reads CASSRGDVADTQYF. CDR3 nucleotide sequence: TGTGCCAGCAGCCGGGGGGACGTTGCAGATACGCAGTATTTT.

The V call is TRBV6-4, the J call TRBJ2-3; perhaps TRBD2 as D (7 bases). Trimming shortened V by 2 bases and J by 0 bases, and 9 bases separated the two germline ends. This CDR3 is 15 amino acids long. Germline CDR1 reads MRHNA; CDR2 reads SNTAGT. The CDR3 sequence: CASSDGGASTDTQYF. CDR3 in DNA: TGTGCCAGCAGTGACGGGGGGGCAAGCACAGATACGCAGTATTTT.

The chain recombines TRBV19 with TRBJ2-1; 10 bases match TRBD1. Germline V lookup: CDR1 LNHDA, CDR2 SQIVND (reference sequence). Trimming cost V 5 bases and J 4 bases; bases outside gene matches: 8. This CDR3 is built from 16 residues. CDR3 bases: TGTGCCAGTAGTCAACCGGGACAGGGGCCTTACAATGAGCAGTTCTTC. Encoded protein: CASSQPGQGPYNEQFF.

The chain has TRBV7-2 and TRBJ1-1; 8 bases align to TRBD1. The J segment lost 11 bases and the V segment lost 3 bases, leaving 5 bases of the junction unmatched. The CDR3 sequence is 12 residues long. CDR1 is SGHTA and CDR2 is FQGNSA in the germline V gene. As DNA, the CDR3 is TGTGCCAGCAGCTTCCAGGGGGCGCAGGCTTTCTTT. Translated, it gives CASSFQGAQAFF. The full variable domain, with the rest looked up from reference TRBV7-2 and TRBJ1-1, is GAGVSQSPSNKVTEKGKDVELRCDPISGHTALYWYRQSLGQGLEFLIYFQGNSAPDKSGLPSDRFSAERTGGSVSTLTIQRTQQEDSAVYLCASSFQGAQAFFGQGTRLTVV.

V gene TRBV30 combines with J gene TRBJ2-7, with 9 bases aligning to TRBD2. V trimming: 4 bases; J trimming: 0 bases; junction bases outside the gene matches: 1. The germline CDR1 and CDR2 sequences are GTSNPN and SVGIG (reference sequence). This CDR3 contains 13 residues. This chain's CDR3 is CAWISGSSYEQYF. In DNA form, the CDR3 reads TGTGCCTGGATTAGCGGGAGCTCCTACGAGCAGTACTTC.

The V and J genes are TRBV6-5 and TRBJ2-3, with D possibly TRBD2 on 7 matching bases. Germline CDR1 and CDR2: MNHEY and SVGAGI. The CDR3 length is 16 residues. V shed 0 bases and J shed 0 bases, with 10 bases lying between them. CDR3 protein: CASSYSRGPSTDTQYF. The CDR3 DNA is TGTGCCAGCAGTTACTCGCGGGGGCCTAGCACAGATACGCAGTATTTT.

The chain couples TRBV19 to TRBJ1-4; D is perhaps TRBD1 (6 bases). Germline-derived CDR1 and CDR2 are LNHDA and SQIVND (reference sequence). The CDR3 consists of 15 residues. V was trimmed by 5 bases and J by 8 bases, leaving 18 bases between them. The DNA of the CDR3 is TGTGCCAGTAGTCCGATCCAGGGGTTGAGGGAAAAACTGTTTTTT. It yields the protein CASSPIQGLREKLFF. The complete variable domain, with remaining parts taken from reference TRBV19 and TRBJ1-4, reads DGGITQSPKYLFRKEGQNVTLSCEQNLNHDAMYWYRQDPGQGLRLIYYSQIVNDFQKGDIAEGYSVSREKKESFPLTVTSAQKNPTAFYLCASSPIQGLREKLFFGSGTQLSVL.

This clone was detected only a few times. The J gene is TRBJ1-1, the V gene TRBV2, with 7 positions matching TRBD1. With V trimmed by 6 bases and J by 6 bases, 10 bases remained unmatched. CDR3 length equals 14 residues. CDR1 and CDR2 from the germline V gene are SNHLY and FYNNEI. CDR3 loop: CASSADRTYPEAFF. CDR3 coding DNA: TGTGCCAGCAGCGCGGACAGGACCTATCCTGAAGCTTTCTTT.

In its sample, this clone was seen once. The genes are TRBV7-9 and TRBJ1-1; 9 nucleotides align to TRBD1. CDR3 length equals 17 residues. CDR1 and CDR2 from the germline V gene are SEHNR and FQNEAQ (reference sequence). With V trimmed by 1 base and J by 5 bases, 11 bases remained unmatched. CDR3 bases: TGTGCCAGCAGCTTAGACTCGGGACAGGGAATTGGTACTGAAGCTTTCTTT. Translating it yields CASSLDSGQGIGTEAFF.

V gene TRBV7-8 combines with J gene TRBJ1-5; 9 bases agree with TRBD1. The CDR3 is 13 amino acids. Germline CDR1 SGHVS, CDR2 FQNEAQ. The V and J ends lost 5 bases and 11 bases, in that order; junction bases with no gene match: 7. The CDR3 spells CASSRRDRETQHF. The CDR3 nucleotides are TGTGCCAGCAGCCGCCGGGACAGGGAAACCCAGCATTTT.

The chain is built from TRBV30 and TRBJ1-3; TRBD1 is a possible D gene (5 bases). The V end lost 0 bases, the J end lost 7 bases, and 13 bases lay between the germline ends. CDR1 GTSNPN and CDR2 SVGIG come from the germline V gene (reference sequence). The CDR3 length is 14 residues. The CDR3 loop reads CAWSVRAGINTIYF. In nucleotides, the CDR3 is TGTGCCTGGAGTGTAAGGGCAGGGATTAACACCATATATTTT.

The chain recombines TRBV5-4 with TRBJ1-4; 10 bases fit TRBD1. V gave up 0 bases and J gave up 8 bases; unmatched junction bases: 7. Germline loops: CDR1 SGHNT, CDR2 YYREEE (reference sequence). The CDR3 is made up of 16 amino acids. Here the CDR3 reads CASSLASGTGDEKLFF. The CDR3 bases are TGTGCCAGCAGCTTGGCCTCCGGGACAGGGGACGAAAAACTGTTTTTT.

This chain links TRBV7-3 with TRBJ2-1; the match to TRBD2 covers 11 bases. The ends lost 0 bases at V and 8 bases at J; junction bases unmatched: 6. This CDR3 has 16 residues. The V gene's germline CDR1 is SGHTA and CDR2 FQGTGA. This CDR3 reads CASSLTSGGAGYEQFF. CDR3 sequence (DNA): TGTGCCAGCAGCTTAACTAGCGGGGGGGCTGGTTATGAGCAGTTCTTC.

This clone was detected only a few times. The chain uses TRBV6-5 and TRBJ2-1; D perhaps matches TRBD1 (5 bases). V lost 4 bases and J 7 bases, leaving 20 bases between the germline ends. Germline V CDR1 and CDR2: MNHEY, SVGAGI. There are 16 residues in the CDR3. CDR3 coding DNA: TGTGCCAGCAGTTCCTCGACAGCCCGACGGTTGAATGAGCAGTTCTTC. This translates into CASSSSTARRLNEQFF.

J is TRBJ1-1 and V is TRBV15; no clear D. Trimming left V 10 bases short and J 0 bases short, with 12 bases between. The germline V gene encodes CDR1 LNHNV and CDR2 YYDKDF (reference sequence). The CDR3 length is 13 residues. The CDR3 DNA is TGTGCCAGTAGAACGGGAATGAACACTGAAGCTTTCTTT. Translating it yields CASRTGMNTEAFF.